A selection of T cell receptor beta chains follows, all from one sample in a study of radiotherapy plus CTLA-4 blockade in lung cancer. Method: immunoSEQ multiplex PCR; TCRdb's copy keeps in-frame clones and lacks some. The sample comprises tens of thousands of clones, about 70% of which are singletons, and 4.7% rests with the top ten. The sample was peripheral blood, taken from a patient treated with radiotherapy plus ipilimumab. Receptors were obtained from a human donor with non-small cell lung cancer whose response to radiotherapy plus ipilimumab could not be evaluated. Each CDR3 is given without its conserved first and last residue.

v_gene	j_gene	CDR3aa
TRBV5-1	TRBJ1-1	ASSLVPPNMNTEAF
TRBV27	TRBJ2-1	ASSLSSSGPVEQF
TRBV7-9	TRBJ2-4	ASSFRGENIQY
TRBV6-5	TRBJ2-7	ASSRPGDRTYEQY
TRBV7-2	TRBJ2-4	ASSLGQGLAKNIQY
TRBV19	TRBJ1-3	ASSARDRSSGNTIY
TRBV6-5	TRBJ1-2	ASSYSATGAGGYT
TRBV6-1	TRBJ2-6	ASAREAGANVLT
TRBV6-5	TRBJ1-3	ASSYSEETHGNTIY
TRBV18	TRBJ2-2	ASSPSRNTGELF
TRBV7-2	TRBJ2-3	ASSLRELRTSTDTQY
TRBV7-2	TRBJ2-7	ASSKRGEQY
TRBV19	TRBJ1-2	ASSINGQYYGYT
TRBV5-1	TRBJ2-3	ASNAPDTDTQY
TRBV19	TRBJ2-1	ASSIGGQGAGNEQF
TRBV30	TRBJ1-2	AWSTQGAHYGYT
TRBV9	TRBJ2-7	ASSAEAPAGYEQY
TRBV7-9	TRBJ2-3	ASSPQRGSGRTDTQY
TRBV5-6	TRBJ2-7	ASSSSSLRYEQY
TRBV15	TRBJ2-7	ATSRATGQGRSLYEQY
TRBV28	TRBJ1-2	ASSTLGGSLNYGYT
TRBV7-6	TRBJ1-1	ASSLALETGNTEAF
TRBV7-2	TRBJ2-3	ASSRTSGSTDTQY
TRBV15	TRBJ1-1	ATSKWVEGGTEAF
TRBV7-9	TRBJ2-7	ASRGRSGSTGEQY
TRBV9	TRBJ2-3	ASSEDGRAITDTQY